The T cell receptor (beta chain) under discussion was sequenced for a study of T cell responses to AZD1222 COVID-19 vaccine. Looking at the study overall: Analyses pooled second doses at about 4 or about 12 weeks.

TCRdb keeps only in-frame clones here, not all; method: immunoSEQ multiplex PCR. The table includes about 150,000 clones, 90% to 95% detected once. CDR1 is LNHNV, CDR2 YYDKDF, per germline (reference sequence). This CDR3 region has 16 residues. With 7 bases clipped from V and 0 bases from J, the junction kept 11 bases outside the gene matches. As concerns this clone: The antigen remains unidentified.

Study results and limitations: In a largely white British group with more females than males, clonal diversity was possibly underestimated. Baseline testing showed seropositivity in only six AZD1222 recipients. Following two doses of AZD1222, Spike-specific TCR breadth and depth rose.

V usage is TRBV15 and J usage is TRBJ2-7; 8 bases agree with TRBD2. The receptor was isolated from an adult in good health. Sample: peripheral blood, taken on day 0 of AZD1222 vaccination. CDR3 in amino acids: CATMALAGHSSYEQYF. In DNA, the CDR3 is TGTGCCACCATGGCCCTAGCGGGCCACAGCTCCTACGAGCAGTACTTC. Together with reference TRBV15 and TRBJ2-7, the CDR3 gives the full variable domain: DAMVIQNPRYQVTQFGKPVTLSCSQTLNHNVMYWYQQKSSQAPKLLFHYYDKDFNNEADTPDNFQSRRPNTSFCFLDIRSPGLGDTAMYLCATMALAGHSSYEQYFGPGTRLTVT.